Each of the 10 T cell receptor beta chains below was sequenced from the same sample in a study of blood T cell repertoires in COVID-19. The data were produced by immunoSEQ multiplex PCR, yet TCRdb's version contains in-frame clones alone and is incomplete. The sample includes 300,000 or so clones, 85% to 90% of them seen just once. Sequences were obtained from peripheral blood. Receptors originate from a woman in her thirties or forties who had recovered from COVID-19.

Many counts were recorded for this clone. CDR3 sequence (DNA): TGTGCCAGCAGTTTAAGGGCGGGCTATGGCTACACCTTC. This sequence encodes CASSLRAGYGYTF. The V and J genes are TRBV28 and TRBJ1-2, with D unclear. Germline values: CDR1 MDHEN, CDR2 SYDVKM. This CDR3 spans 13 amino acids. V was pared by 2 bases and J by 4 bases, with 8 bases between.

V usage is TRBV6-5 and J usage is TRBJ1-2; tentatively, D is TRBD1 (6 bases). This CDR3 is built from 13 residues. V was pared by 2 bases and J by 4 bases, with 8 bases between. Germline loops: CDR1 MNHEY, CDR2 SVGAGI. CDR3 residues: CASSYDRSYGYTF. The CDR3, as DNA: TGTGCCAGCAGTTACGACAGGTCCTATGGCTACACCTTC.

The V and J genes are TRBV3-1 (or the pseudogene TRBV3-2) and TRBJ1-2, with D uncertain. The CDR3 has 15 residues. V lost 0 bases to trimming and J lost 6 bases, with 14 bases between them. CDR1 is LGHDT, CDR2 YNNKEL, per germline (reference sequence). CDR3: CASSQEWPPVDGYTF. CDR3 DNA sequence: TGTGCCAGCAGCCAAGAATGGCCTCCAGTCGATGGCTACACCTTC.

This chain uses TRBV9 with TRBJ2-7, with 12 positions matching TRBD1. Germline CDR1 SGDLS, CDR2 YYNGEE. J gave up 6 bases and V 0 bases, and 10 bases lay outside the gene matches. CDR3 length: 17 amino acids. The CDR3 sequence: CASSVDLGTGGRREQYF. For the CDR3, the DNA is TGTGCCAGCAGCGTAGACCTCGGGACAGGGGGCCGCCGCGAGCAGTACTTC.

This CDR3 reads CASSFLISGAVLHF. CDR3 sequence (DNA): TGTGCCAGCAGTTTCTTAATATCAGGGGCCGTCCTCCACTTT. This chain joins TRBV6-5 and TRBJ1-6, with D tentatively TRBD1 (6 bases). V was trimmed by 4 bases and J by 15 bases, leaving 19 bases between them. Germline V CDR1 and CDR2: MNHEY, SVGAGI. The CDR3 is 14 residues long.

The chain combines TRBV7-9 with TRBJ2-7; 7 nucleotides line up with TRBD1. The V gene's germline CDR1 is SEHNR and CDR2 FQNEAQ (reference sequence). V was pared by 5 bases and J by 2 bases, with 6 bases of the junction left unmatched. CDR3 length equals 14 residues. In DNA, the CDR3 is TGTGCCAGCAGCCATGGACAGGCCCCCTACGAGCAGTACTTC. Protein product: CASSHGQAPYEQYF. The full variable domain, rest sourced from reference TRBV7-9 and TRBJ2-7, is DTGVSQNPRHKITKRGQNVTFRCDPISEHNRLYWYRQTLGQGPEFLTYFQNEAQLEKSRLLSDRFSAERPKGSFSTLEIQRTEQGDSAMYLCASSHGQAPYEQYFGPGTRLTVT.

A remark on this clone: One junction end does not reproduce the germline sequence, and a read error may be involved. V gene TRBV27 combines with J gene TRBJ1-2; D possibly corresponds to TRBD1 (5 bases). Germline V gene data show CDR1 as MNHEY and CDR2 as SMNVEV (reference sequence). The CDR3 consists of 16 residues. The CDR3 spells CASSPSWDGGVSGHTF. CDR3 nucleotides: TGTGCCAGCAGTCCCTCGTGGGACGGAGGGGTGAGTGGCCACACCTTC.

The table lists this clone with a few counts. This sequence joins TRBV4-3 and TRBJ2-3; no firm D call. The length of the CDR3 is 14 residues. Trimming shortened V by 1 base and J by 5 bases, and 10 bases separated the two germline ends. In germline, CDR1 is LGHNA, CDR2 YSLEER. Written as DNA, the CDR3 is TGCGCCAGCAGCCAAGGCCCCCTACTAGATACGCAGTATTTT. It specifies CASSQGPLLDTQYF.

This chain links TRBV5-6 with TRBJ1-1; the D gene is possibly TRBD1 (6 bases). CDR3 length: 13 amino acids. V lost 3 bases, J lost 8 bases, and 14 bases lay in between. Germline CDR1 is SGHDT and CDR2 is YYEEEE. CDR3 sequence reads: CASSSLQGGEAFF. CDR3 bases: TGTGCCAGCAGCTCCCTACAGGGAGGGGAAGCTTTCTTT.

V usage is TRBV19 and J usage is TRBJ1-5; TRBD1 aligns across 9 bases. V was pared by 4 bases and J by 7 bases, with 8 bases of the junction left unmatched. CDR1 LNHDA and CDR2 SQIVND come from the germline V gene (reference sequence). This CDR3 is 15 amino acids long. CDR3 bases: TGTGCCAGTAGTAGGGGACAGGGCATCAGGCAGCCCCAGCATTTT. Amino acid sequence: CASSRGQGIRQPQHF.